This T cell receptor beta chain was obtained from a study of T cell repertoires in cytomegalovirus infection. Across the whole study: Public TCR beta signatures were indicative of both CMV infection and a matching HLA type.

Remarks on this clonotype: Antigen: not known.

Each CDR3 protein gets one entry after TCRdb re-called the reads with MiXCR. The table records approximately 170,000 distinct CDR3 sequences, around 14% of them present only once. Study-wide results and caveats: Individuals carrying CMV plus the relevant HLA were identified by cumulative frequency of public TCR beta families.

This TCR was recovered from a human donor in good health (CMV status not recorded). Some clones in this sample may be carry-over from other donors' samples. Sequences were obtained from PBMCs.

DNA for the CDR3: TGCAGTGCTAGTAGCGGGGGGGTCACAGATACGCAGTATTTT. This gives the protein CSASSGGVTDTQYF. V and J are TRBV20-1 and TRBJ2-3; 11 bases agree with TRBD2. Germline V gene sequence: CDR1 DFQATT, CDR2 SNEGSKA (reference sequence). The CDR3 contains 14 residues. Trimming cost V 3 bases and J 2 bases; bases outside gene matches: 1.